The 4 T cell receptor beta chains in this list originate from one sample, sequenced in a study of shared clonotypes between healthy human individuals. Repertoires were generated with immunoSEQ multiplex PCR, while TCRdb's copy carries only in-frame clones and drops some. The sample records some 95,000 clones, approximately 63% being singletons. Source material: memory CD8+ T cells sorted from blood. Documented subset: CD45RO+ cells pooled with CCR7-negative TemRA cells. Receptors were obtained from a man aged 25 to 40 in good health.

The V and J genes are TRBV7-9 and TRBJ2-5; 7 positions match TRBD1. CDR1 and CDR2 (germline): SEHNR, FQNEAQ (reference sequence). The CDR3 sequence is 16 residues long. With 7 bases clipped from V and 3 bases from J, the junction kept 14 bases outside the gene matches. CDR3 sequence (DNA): TGTGCCAGCACCAGAACAGGGGTGGGGAAGGAAGAGACCCAGTACTTC. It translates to CASTRTGVGKEETQYF.

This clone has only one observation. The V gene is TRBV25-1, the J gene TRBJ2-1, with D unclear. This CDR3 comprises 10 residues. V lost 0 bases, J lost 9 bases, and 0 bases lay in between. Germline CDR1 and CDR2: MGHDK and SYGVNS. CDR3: CASSEYEQFF. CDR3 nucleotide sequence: TGTGCCAGCAGTGAATATGAGCAGTTCTTC.

CDR3 residues: CASSRQGAGEQYF. For the CDR3, the DNA is TGTGCCAGCAGCAGACAGGGCGCGGGGGAGCAGTACTTC. This chain connects TRBV25-1 to TRBJ2-7; TRBD1 might be the D (7 bases). CDR1 is MGHDK, CDR2 SYGVNS, per germline. This CDR3 comprises 13 residues. Trimming pared 6 bases from V and 7 bases from J, leaving 16 bases between.

This CDR3 reads CATREGGSTGELFF. DNA for the CDR3: TGCGCCACCAGGGAAGGGGGGAGCACCGGGGAGCTGTTTTTT. V usage is TRBV5-1 and J usage is TRBJ2-2; D may correspond to TRBD1 or TRBD2 (6 bases each). The CDR3 has 14 residues. The germline V gene has CDR1 SGHRS and CDR2 YFSETQ. The ends were cut back, 9 bases at V and 4 bases at J, with 16 bases in the middle.